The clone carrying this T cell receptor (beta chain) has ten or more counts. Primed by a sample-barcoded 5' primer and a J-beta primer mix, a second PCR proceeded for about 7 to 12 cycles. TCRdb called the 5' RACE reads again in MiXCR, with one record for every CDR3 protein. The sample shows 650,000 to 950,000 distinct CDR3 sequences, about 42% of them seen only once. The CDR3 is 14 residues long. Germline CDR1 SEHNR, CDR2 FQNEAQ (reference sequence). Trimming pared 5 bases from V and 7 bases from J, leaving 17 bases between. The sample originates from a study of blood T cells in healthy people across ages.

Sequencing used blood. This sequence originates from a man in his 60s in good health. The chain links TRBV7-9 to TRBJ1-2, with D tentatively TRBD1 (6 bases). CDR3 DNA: TGTGCCAGCAGCGCACTAACAGGGACTGGTGGCTACACCTTC. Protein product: CASSALTGTGGYTF.